The present TCR beta chain was sequenced within a study of molecular identifiers for immune sequencing clone quantification. Background on the study: In the replicates, RNA derived from roughly 20,000 or 100,000 naive CD8 cells was divided into five parts, and four were sequenced.

TCRdb passed the PCR reads through MiXCR, listing each CDR3 protein once. The sample has about 63,000 distinct CDR3 sequences; about 20% are singletons. Naive CD8 T cells underwent sorting with the CD8+CD4-CCR7+CD45RA+ definition. CDR1 and CDR2 (germline): DFQATT, SNEGSKA (reference sequence). This CDR3 has 10 residues. To note about this clonotype: A much larger clone is a single base away; this may be a read error.

The origin of this receptor is a human donor in good health. Some libraries in this study had Jurkat cell RNA spiked in. The sequenced material came from naive CD8+ T cells from blood, with Jurkat cell RNA spiked in. Subset here: FACS-sorted CD8+CD4-CCR7+CD45RA+ naive T cells. The chain couples TRBV20-1 to TRBJ1-6; a weak D match, TRBD1 (6 bases). CDR3 sequence: CGTPGEPLHF. The DNA for the CDR3 is TGCGGTACTCCAGGGGAGCCCCTCCACTTT.